This T cell receptor (beta chain) was profiled in a study of metastatic and nonmetastatic thyroid tumors. About the research overall: Across peripheral blood and tumor or nodule tissue samples taken from malignant and benign thyroid patients, the repertoires were compared with one another. Whole-study results and caveats: TCR beta diversity was reportedly significantly higher in malignant thyroid tumors than benign nodules, in blood and tumor.

Germline values: CDR1 DFQATT, CDR2 SNEGSKA (reference sequence). The CDR3 totals 17 residues. The V and J ends lost 3 bases and 2 bases respectively, with 21 bases between them. Until they underwent thyroid surgery, no patient had received any treatment. Original data processing: CDR3 differences across clinicopathological groups were used to build a distant-metastasis classifier for papillary thyroid cancer. With MiXCR, TCRdb reprocessed the PCR reads. These V and J calls originate from TCRdb's pipeline instead of the authors' own analysis. This sample has about 19,000 clones, with around a sixth found just once. This clone was observed a single time. Its cognate antigen is unknown.

The chain links TRBV20-1 to TRBJ2-3; the D gene is possibly TRBD1 (6 bases). This receptor was obtained from a male donor with papillary thyroid cancer or a benign thyroid nodule (not recorded which). Some clones in this sample may be carry-over from other donors' samples. Source material: blood. In DNA, the CDR3 is TGCAGTGCTAGGGAGGCCTGTGACAGGTCGTCCACAGATACGCAGTATTTT. Translated, it gives CSAREACDRSSTDTQYF.